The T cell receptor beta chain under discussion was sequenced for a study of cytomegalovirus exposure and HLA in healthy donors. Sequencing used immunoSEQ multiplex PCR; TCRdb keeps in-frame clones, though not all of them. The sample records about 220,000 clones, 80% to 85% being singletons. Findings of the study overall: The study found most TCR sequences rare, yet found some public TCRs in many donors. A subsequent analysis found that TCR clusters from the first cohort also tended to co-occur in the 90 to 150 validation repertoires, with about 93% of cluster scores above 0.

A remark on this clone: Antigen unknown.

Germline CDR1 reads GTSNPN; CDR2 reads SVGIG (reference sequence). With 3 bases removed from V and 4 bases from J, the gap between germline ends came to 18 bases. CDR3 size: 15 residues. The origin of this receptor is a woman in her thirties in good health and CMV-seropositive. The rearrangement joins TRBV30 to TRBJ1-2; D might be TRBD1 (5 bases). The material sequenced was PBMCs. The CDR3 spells CAWSPSGLRVYGYTF. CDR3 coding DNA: TGTGCCTGGAGCCCTTCAGGGTTGAGGGTCTATGGCTACACCTTC. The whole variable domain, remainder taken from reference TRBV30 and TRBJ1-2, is SQTIHQWPATLVQPVGSPLSLECTVEGTSNPNLYWYRQAAGRGLQLLFYSVGIGQISSEVPQNLSASRPQDRQFILSSKKLLLSDSGFYLCAWSPSGLRVYGYTFGSGTRLTVV.